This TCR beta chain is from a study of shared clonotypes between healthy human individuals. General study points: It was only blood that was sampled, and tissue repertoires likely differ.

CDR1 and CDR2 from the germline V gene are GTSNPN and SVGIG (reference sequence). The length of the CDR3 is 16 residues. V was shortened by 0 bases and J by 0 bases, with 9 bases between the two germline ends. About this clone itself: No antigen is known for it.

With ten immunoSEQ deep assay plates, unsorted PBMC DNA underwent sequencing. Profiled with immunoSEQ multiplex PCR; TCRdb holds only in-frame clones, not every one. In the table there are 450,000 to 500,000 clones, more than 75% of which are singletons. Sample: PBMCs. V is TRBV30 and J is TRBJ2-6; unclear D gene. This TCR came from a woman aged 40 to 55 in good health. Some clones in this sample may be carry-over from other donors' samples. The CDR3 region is CAWSVGWTSGANVLTF. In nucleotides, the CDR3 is TGTGCCTGGAGTGTAGGGTGGACCTCTGGGGCCAACGTCCTGACTTTC.